This T cell receptor beta chain was sequenced for a study of T-cell reconstitution after alpha-beta-depleted transplantation in children. After removal of 6 bases from V and 6 bases from J, the junction contained 8 bases not matched to a gene. This CDR3 has 15 residues. Using unique molecular identifiers, the investigators prepared the TCRbeta library. TCRdb redid the calling of the PCR reads with MiXCR, one entry per CDR3 protein. The sample contains around 370,000 distinct CDR3 sequences, 9% to 12% of which appear only once. The origin of this receptor is a human donor who donated a stem cell graft to a child with acute lymphoblastic leukemia. This sample comprised PBMCs from the stem cell graft donor, obtained from the stem cell graft. The chain joins TRBV12-3 or TRBV12-4 to TRBJ2-7; the match to TRBD2 covers 13 bases. The CDR3: CASRTSGTSGTEQYF. Written as DNA, the CDR3 is TGTGCCAGCAGAACCTCCGGGACTAGCGGGACCGAGCAGTACTTC.